A selection of T cell receptor beta chains follows, all from one sample in a study of T cell responses to AZD1222 COVID-19 vaccine. Libraries were prepared by immunoSEQ multiplex PCR; TCRdb keeps only in-frame clonotypes and omits some of them. The data contain approximately 140,000 clones, about 93% of them seen just once; the ten biggest clones take up about 3.2%. Sample: peripheral blood, taken 28 days after the second AZD1222 dose. Every receptor here comes from an adult who received the AZD1222 COVID-19 vaccine. CDR3s include the opening cysteine and the closing phenylalanine or tryptophan. A D gene is named only where the DNA matches it firmly. Size is omitted from some rows. Given values are once, few, many or a class for expanded clones.

TRBV10-3,TRBJ1-1,NA,NA,CAIRPRWGAGTEAFF,TGTGCCATCAGACCGAGGTGGGGGGCGGGCACTGAAGCTTTCTTT
TRBV5-1,TRBJ1-5,medium-sized,NA,CASSLEGDRPQHF,TGCGCCAGCAGCTTGGAAGGGGATAGGCCCCAGCATTTT
TRBV5-4,TRBJ2-2,NA,NA,CASSLGVAVNTGELFF,TGTGCCAGCAGCTTGGGAGTAGCGGTGAACACCGGGGAGCTGTTTTTT
TRBV30,TRBJ2-3,NA,TRBD1,CAWSPGTVVSPNTQYF,TGTGCCTGGAGTCCGGGGACAGTCGTTTCCCCAAATACGCAGTATTTT
TRBV7-9,TRBJ2-5,NA,TRBD1,CASNNPGQGRETQYF,TGTGCCAGCAATAACCCGGGACAGGGTAGGGAGACCCAGTACTTC
TRBV12-5,TRBJ2-5,NA,NA,CASAISQIGYQETQYF,TGTGCTAGTGCCATTTCCCAAATCGGGTACCAAGAGACCCAGTACTTC
TRBV2,TRBJ1-1,NA,NA,CANPPGYTEAFF,TGTGCCAACCCTCCGGGGTACACTGAAGCTTTCTTT
TRBV5-1,TRBJ2-7,NA,NA,CASSLEVNEQYF,TGCGCCAGCAGCTTGGAGGTGAACGAGCAGTACTTC
TRBV27,TRBJ1-2,NA,TRBD1,CASSLSTGAYDGYTF,TGTGCCAGCAGTTTATCGACAGGGGCTTATGATGGCTACACCTTC
TRBV19,TRBJ2-1,NA,TRBD2,CASSMGGSSYNEQFF,TGTGCCAGTAGTATGGGGGGGAGCTCCTACAATGAGCAGTTCTTC
TRBV12-5,TRBJ1-2,NA,NA,CASGLEQTNYGYTF,TGTGCTAGTGGTTTGGAACAGACTAACTATGGCTACACCTTC
TRBV11-2,TRBJ1-1,NA,NA,CASSLEGTMNTEAFF,TGTGCCAGCAGTCTCGAGGGAACTATGAACACTGAAGCTTTCTTT
TRBV7-9,TRBJ2-3,NA,TRBD1,CASSYRDRAPDTQYF,TGTGCCAGCAGTTACCGGGACAGGGCCCCAGATACGCAGTATTTT
TRBV5-5,TRBJ2-1,NA,TRBD2,CASSVLRTSGRAGNEQFF,TGTGCCAGCAGCGTGCTTCGGACTAGCGGGAGGGCGGGCAATGAGCAGTTCTTC
TRBV9,TRBJ2-2,NA,NA,CASSVMAFNTGELFF,TGTGCCAGCAGCGTTATGGCCTTTAACACCGGGGAGCTGTTTTTT
TRBV27,TRBJ2-7,NA,NA,CASRQQGFEQYF,TGTGCCAGCAGGCAACAGGGTTTCGAGCAGTACTTC
TRBV15,TRBJ2-3,NA,NA,CATSRAGEDTQYF,TGTGCCACCAGCAGAGCAGGGGAAGATACGCAGTATTTT
TRBV10-2,TRBJ2-5,NA,NA,CASSESHQETQYF,TGCGCCAGCAGTGAGTCACACCAAGAGACCCAGTACTTC
TRBV7-8,TRBJ2-7,NA,NA,CASSFLSGLEYEQYF,TGTGCCAGCAGCTTCCTTTCCGGTTTAGAGTACGAGCAGTACTTC
TRBV11-2,TRBJ1-2,NA,NA,CASSLEPSVYGYTF,TGTGCCAGCAGCTTAGAGCCCAGCGTCTATGGCTACACCTTC
TRBV12-5,TRBJ2-7,NA,TRBD2,CASASGLAGNEQYF,TGTGCTAGTGCCTCTGGACTAGCGGGAAACGAGCAGTACTTC
TRBV5-1,TRBJ1-3,NA,NA,CASRRDPSGNTIYF,TGCGCCAGCCGAAGGGACCCTTCTGGAAACACCATATATTTT
TRBV6-1,TRBJ1-1,NA,TRBD1,CASSVRGGTGGGRTEAFF,TGTGCCAGCAGTGTCCGGGGGGGCACAGGGGGAGGAAGGACTGAAGCTTTCTTT
TRBV14,TRBJ1-2,once,NA,CASSQDRVGGYTF,TGTGCCAGCAGCCAAGATCGGGTGGGTGGCTACACCTTC
TRBV19,TRBJ2-4,NA,NA,CASSQTGGAKNIQYF,TGTGCCAGTAGTCAGACAGGTGGGGCCAAAAACATTCAGTACTTC
TRBV5-4,TRBJ2-7,NA,TRBD1,CASSSRNTPGQGYYEQYF,TGTGCCAGCAGCTCTCGAAACACACCGGGACAGGGGTACTACGAGCAGTACTTC
TRBV29-1,TRBJ1-3,NA,TRBD1,CSVRGRRNTIYF,TGCAGCGTCAGGGGGCGGCGAAACACCATATATTTT
TRBV18,TRBJ1-2,NA,NA,CASSLEDYGYTF,TGTGCCAGCTCACTTGAGGACTATGGCTACACCTTC
TRBV4-1,TRBJ2-1,NA,TRBD2,CASSQEESGRAPYNEQFF,TGCGCCAGCAGCCAAGAAGAGAGCGGGAGGGCACCCTACAATGAGCAGTTCTTC
TRBV19,TRBJ2-3,NA,TRBD2,CASSISAGEDTQYF,TGTGCCAGTAGTATTTCAGCGGGAGAAGATACGCAGTATTTT
TRBV6-5,TRBJ2-2,once,TRBD2,CASRGLAGVGELFF,TGTGCCAGCAGGGGACTAGCGGGAGTCGGGGAGCTGTTTTTT
TRBV5-6,TRBJ1-2,few,NA,CASSYNQGYYGYTF,TGTGCCAGCAGCTACAACCAGGGATACTATGGCTACACCTTC